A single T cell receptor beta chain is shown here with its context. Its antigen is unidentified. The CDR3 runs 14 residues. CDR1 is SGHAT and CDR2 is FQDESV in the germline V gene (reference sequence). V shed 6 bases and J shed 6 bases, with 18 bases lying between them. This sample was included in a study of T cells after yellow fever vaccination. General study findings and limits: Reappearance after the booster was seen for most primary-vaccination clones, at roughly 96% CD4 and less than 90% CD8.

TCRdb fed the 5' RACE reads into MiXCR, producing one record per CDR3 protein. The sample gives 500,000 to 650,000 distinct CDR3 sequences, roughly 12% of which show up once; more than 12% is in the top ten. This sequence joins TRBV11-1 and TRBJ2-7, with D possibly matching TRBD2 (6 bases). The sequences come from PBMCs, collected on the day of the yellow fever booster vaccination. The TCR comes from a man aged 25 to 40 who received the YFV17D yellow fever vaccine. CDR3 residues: CASSTGTFVREQYF. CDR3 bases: TGTGCCAGCAGTACCGGGACTTTCGTACGCGAGCAGTACTTC.